This T cell receptor beta chain emerged from a study of T cell changes during pregnancy in multiple sclerosis. J gave up 7 bases and V 1 base, and 9 bases lay outside the gene matches. Per the germline V gene, CDR1 is LNHNV and CDR2 is YYDKDF (reference sequence). The CDR3 length is 16 residues. This table comes from immunoSEQ multiplex PCR, and its TCRdb copy is limited to in-frame clones, with some not included. The sample includes around 60,000 clones, just over 90% of them seen just once. The source material was CD4+ T cells from peripheral blood mononuclear cells, sampled before pregnancy. This TCR derives from a female donor with multiple sclerosis, enrolled in a pregnancy study. This chain uses TRBV15 with TRBJ2-1; 8 positions agree with TRBD2. The chain's CDR3 is CATSRAGGASGNEQFF. The CDR3 region has the DNA TGTGCCACCAGCAGAGCGGGAGGGGCTAGCGGTAATGAGCAGTTCTTC.